Following are 30 T cell receptor beta chains from one sample sequenced in a study of blood T cell repertoires in COVID-19. Generated by immunoSEQ multiplex PCR, the TCRdb table keeps only in-frame clones and is missing some. In the table there are fewer than 110,000 clones, around 87% of which are singletons. The sequencing input was peripheral blood. These receptor sequences come from a woman aged 25-40 years with acute or convalescent COVID-19.

This sequence joins TRBV11-2 and TRBJ1-1; the D is unclear. Trimming pared 6 bases from V and 1 base from J, leaving 12 bases between. Germline lookup yields CDR1 SGHAT and CDR2 FQNNGV. The CDR3 length is 14 residues. The CDR3 DNA reads TGTGCCAGCAGGCCCCCGCAGGAGAACACTGAAGCTTTCTTT. It encodes CASRPPQENTEAFF.

V usage is TRBV4-1 and J usage is TRBJ1-1, with a tentative D call TRBD1 (5 bases). This CDR3 region has 15 residues. Trimming stripped 5 bases from V and 1 base from J, with 14 bases between. Germline V gives CDR1 MGHRA, CDR2 YSYEKL. This CDR3 is CASSNPGTTNTEAFF. The CDR3 region has the DNA TGCGCCAGCAGCAATCCCGGGACTACGAACACTGAAGCTTTCTTT.

The J gene is TRBJ2-7, the V gene TRBV30; D perhaps matches TRBD2 (6 bases). Germline values: CDR1 GTSNPN, CDR2 SVGIG (reference sequence). CDR3 size: 10 residues. The germline V and J ends were trimmed by 5 bases and 4 bases, with 6 bases remaining between them. The CDR3 sequence: CAWGGYEQYF. The CDR3 DNA reads as TGTGCCTGGGGGGGGTACGAGCAGTACTTC.

This clone was counted a single time. The rearrangement links TRBV19 to TRBJ2-2; TRBD2 matches 10 bases. V lost 3 bases to trimming and J lost 5 bases; unmatched junction nucleotides: 6. Germline-derived CDR1 and CDR2 are LNHDA and SQIVND (reference sequence). The CDR3 spans 16 residues. The CDR3 DNA reads as TGTGCCAGTAGTATCTCCAGCGGGGGGGGAACCGGGGAGCTGTTTTTT. Its protein product is CASSISSGGGTGELFF.

CDR3 loop: CASSEGRVAHTEAFF. The CDR3 DNA is TGTGCCAGCAGTGAAGGGCGGGTAGCGCACACTGAAGCTTTCTTT. The chain employs TRBV6-1 and TRBJ1-1; no clear D gene. Germline lookup yields CDR1 MNHNS and CDR2 SASEGT. Trimming stripped 1 base from V and 3 bases from J, with 12 bases between. The CDR3 is 15 residues long.

V and J are TRBV11-3 and TRBJ2-2, with 7 bases identical to TRBD2. Germline V gives CDR1 SGHNT, CDR2 YENEEA. V gave up 5 bases and J gave up 2 bases; unmatched junction bases: 8. This CDR3 spans 16 amino acids. The CDR3: CASSPGKRGNTGELFF. CDR3 in DNA: TGTGCCAGCAGCCCCGGGAAGCGGGGTAACACCGGGGAGCTGTTTTTT.

The rearrangement joins TRBV28 to TRBJ1-4; the D gene is possibly TRBD1 (5 bases). This CDR3 has 14 residues. The germline V and J ends were trimmed by 5 bases and 6 bases, with 13 bases remaining between them. The germline gives CDR1 MDHEN, CDR2 SYDVKM. Written as DNA, the CDR3 is TGTGCCAGCAGTCCCGGGGGGGAGGATGAAAAACTGTTTTTT. Protein product: CASSPGGEDEKLFF. The full variable domain, completed using reference TRBV28 and TRBJ1-4, is DVKVTQSSRYLVKRTGEKVFLECVQDMDHENMFWYRQDPGLGLRLIYFSYDVKMKEKGDIPEGYSVSREKKERFSLILESASTNQTSMYLCASSPGGEDEKLFFGSGTQLSVL.

The V and J genes are TRBV7-9 and TRBJ2-2; weak D call: TRBD2 (6 bases). Germline CDR1 and CDR2: SEHNR and FQNEAQ (reference sequence). The CDR3 loop spans 17 amino acids. V was trimmed by 6 bases and J by 5 bases, leaving 22 bases between them. CDR3 nucleotides: TGTGCCAGCAGACGCAATCTCCGGGACTCTGTTACCGGGGAGCTGTTTTTT. Translated: CASRRNLRDSVTGELFF.

The chain uses TRBV6-1 and TRBJ1-5; D is unresolved. The CDR3 runs 17 residues. From germline, CDR1 is MNHNS and CDR2 SASEGT. Trimming stripped 3 bases from V and 6 bases from J, with 21 bases between. CDR3 DNA sequence: TGTGCCAGCAGTGACCGGGATAGGGAGTGGGTAGGTCAGCCCCAGCATTTT. It codes for CASSDRDREWVGQPQHF.

This chain uses TRBV10-3 with TRBJ2-3; D ambiguous. Per the germline V gene, CDR1 is ENHRY and CDR2 is SYGVKD. The V and J ends lost 4 bases and 1 base respectively, with 6 bases between them. This CDR3 has 13 amino acids. The CDR3 spells CAISGAGTDTQYF. DNA for the CDR3: TGTGCCATCAGTGGGGCAGGCACAGATACGCAGTATTTT.

This clone was counted once. The chain combines TRBV5-1 with TRBJ2-2, with D unresolved. The germline V gene has CDR1 SGHRS and CDR2 YFSETQ. The CDR3 is 16 amino acids. V dropped 4 bases and J dropped 1 base, with 14 bases sitting between them. The CDR3 bases are TGCGCCAGCAGCCCGTATGGCAGGTTGAACACCGGGGAGCTGTTTTTT. As protein: CASSPYGRLNTGELFF.

The genes are TRBV4-1 and TRBJ1-2; perhaps TRBD1 as D (5 bases). The CDR3 covers 14 residues. V was pared by 0 bases and J by 6 bases, with 11 bases between. CDR1 MGHRA and CDR2 YSYEKL come from the germline V gene. The CDR3, as DNA: TGCGCCAGCAGCCAAGATGGCAGGGCACATGGCTACACCTTC. Encoded protein: CASSQDGRAHGYTF.

The V and J genes are TRBV11-2 and TRBJ2-7, with D possibly matching TRBD1 (5 bases). This CDR3 contains 14 residues. Germline V gives CDR1 SGHAT, CDR2 FQNNGV. Trimming removed 0 bases from V and 3 bases from J, with 9 bases in between. CDR3 nucleotides: TGTGCCAGCAGCTTAGACGTTAGGGGCTACGAGCAGTACTTC. Translated, it gives CASSLDVRGYEQYF.

This chain uses TRBV10-3 with TRBJ1-1; 8 positions agree with TRBD1. V shed 4 bases, J shed 6 bases, and the junction held 4 bases outside the gene matches. From germline, CDR1 is ENHRY and CDR2 SYGVKD. This CDR3 has 13 residues. The CDR3: CAISGQGFAEAFF. In nucleotides, the CDR3 is TGTGCCATCAGTGGACAGGGGTTCGCTGAAGCTTTCTTT.

The chain carries TRBV10-3 and TRBJ2-4, with TRBD1 as a possible D gene (6 bases). This CDR3 is built from 13 residues. Germline V gene data show CDR1 as ENHRY and CDR2 as SYGVKD. With 10 bases removed from V and 7 bases from J, the gap between germline ends came to 17 bases. In DNA form, the CDR3 reads TGTGCCACGGACAGCGCGTCATGGAACATTCAGTACTTC. This translates into CATDSASWNIQYF.

This clone occurred once. The rearrangement joins TRBV9 to TRBJ2-1, with TRBD1 as a possible D gene (5 bases). CDR3 size: 14 residues. The ends were cut back, 4 bases at V and 4 bases at J, with 12 bases in the middle. CDR1 is SGDLS, CDR2 YYNGEE, per germline. DNA for the CDR3: TGTGCCAGCAGCTCCTGGGGCCCGTACAATGAGCAGTTCTTC. Translating gives CASSSWGPYNEQFF.

The chain recombines TRBV6-5 with TRBJ1-6; 9 positions match TRBD1. This CDR3 contains 16 residues. Germline lookup yields CDR1 MNHEY and CDR2 SVGAGI. V lost 2 bases and J lost 9; bases outside the gene matches: 8. The CDR3 coding sequence is TGTGCCAGCAGTTACCTTGTGGGACAGGGACCTTCACCCCTCCACTTT. It yields the protein CASSYLVGQGPSPLHF.

This clone was found once. The chain uses TRBV5-1 and TRBJ2-3; D possibly corresponds to TRBD2 (7 bases). This CDR3 has 15 amino acids. V was shortened by 4 bases and J by 8 bases, with 20 bases between the two germline ends. The germline V gene has CDR1 SGHRS and CDR2 YFSETQ. In nucleotides, the CDR3 is TGCGCCAGCAGCCCCGTTGAGGGGGGGCAAAGTACGCAGTATTTT. It translates to CASSPVEGGQSTQYF.

The CDR3 protein is CASSLGAQDGYTF. In DNA form, the CDR3 reads TGCGCCAGCAGCTTGGGTGCCCAGGATGGCTACACCTTC. J is TRBJ1-2 and V is TRBV5-1; D gene unclear. The CDR3 spans 13 residues. Per germline, CDR1 SGHRS and CDR2 YFSETQ. With 0 bases removed from V and 6 bases from J, the gap between germline ends came to 9 bases.

The J gene is TRBJ1-1, the V gene TRBV7-8, with D hard to call. V shed 5 bases and J shed 7 bases, with 17 bases lying between them. Looked up from germline, CDR1 is SGHVS and CDR2 is FQNEAQ. This CDR3 has 14 residues. The CDR3 protein is CASSAFGRFSEAFF. For the CDR3, the DNA is TGTGCCAGCAGCGCATTCGGTAGATTTAGTGAAGCTTTCTTT.

This clone has only a few counts. The chain is built from TRBV28 and TRBJ1-2; D is unresolved. CDR3 length: 14 residues. From germline, CDR1 is MDHEN and CDR2 SYDVKM. Trimming took 6 bases from V and 7 from J, leaving 18 bases between them. The CDR3 region is CASSSPVMVGGYTF. In nucleotides, the CDR3 is TGTGCCAGCAGCTCTCCCGTGATGGTCGGTGGCTACACCTTC.

The rearrangement joins TRBV29-1 to TRBJ1-1, with D uncertain. Germline V gene data show CDR1 as SQVTM and CDR2 as ANQGSEA. The CDR3 sequence is 12 residues long. Trimming pared 2 bases from V and 8 bases from J, leaving 12 bases between. The CDR3, as DNA: TGCAGCGTTGAAAGCGAAGGAACCGAAGCTTTCTTT. Amino acid sequence: CSVESEGTEAFF.

CDR3 region: CASRRDSSYEQYF. The CDR3 coding sequence is TGTGCCAGCCGCCGGGACAGCTCCTACGAGCAGTACTTC. The chain links TRBV18 to TRBJ2-7; 7 bases are shared with TRBD1. V was clipped by 8 bases and J by 0 bases; unmatched bases: 4. The V gene's germline CDR1 is KGHSH and CDR2 LQKENI. This CDR3 has 13 amino acids. The full variable domain, its missing parts supplied by reference TRBV18 and TRBJ2-7, is NAGVMQNPRHLVRRRGQEARLRCSPMKGHSHVYWYRQLPEEGLKFMVYLQKENIIDESGMPKERFSAEFPKEGPSILRIQQVVRGDSAAYFCASRRDSSYEQYFGPGTRLTVT.

This rearrangement joins TRBV11-2 to TRBJ1-5; perhaps TRBD1 as D (5 bases). V lost 3 bases, J lost 9 bases, and 15 bases lay in between. Germline V gene sequence: CDR1 SGHAT, CDR2 FQNNGV. The CDR3 is 14 amino acids. In nucleotides, the CDR3 is TGTGCCAGCAGCTTGGGGCGGACCGTCGGGCCCCAGCATTTT. This gives the protein CASSLGRTVGPQHF.

This chain uses TRBV3-1 (or the pseudogene TRBV3-2) with TRBJ1-3; TRBD1 might be the D (5 bases). Germline-derived CDR1 and CDR2 are LGHDT and YNNKEL (reference sequence). This CDR3 contains 13 residues. Trimming stripped 6 bases from V and 4 bases from J, with 10 bases between. The DNA for the CDR3 is TGTGCCAGCAGAGGGGCAGGGGGAAACACCATATATTTT. Its protein is CASRGAGGNTIYF.

This chain joins TRBV27 and TRBJ1-1, with 7 bases matching TRBD1. J gave up 5 bases and V 7 bases, and 7 bases lay outside the gene matches. There are 13 residues in the CDR3. CDR1 is MNHEY, CDR2 SMNVEV, per germline (reference sequence). CDR3 residues: CASMEGAKTEAFF. CDR3 DNA: TGTGCCAGCATGGAGGGGGCGAAGACTGAAGCTTTCTTT.

The chain couples TRBV7-6 to TRBJ2-7, with D tentatively TRBD2 (5 bases). Looked up from germline, CDR1 is SGHVS and CDR2 is FNYEAQ. Trimming shortened V by 5 bases and J by 2 bases, and 22 bases separated the two germline ends. The CDR3 has 17 residues. The DNA of the CDR3 is TGTGCCAGCAGCCCCTACCCAGCGGCCCACTATCCCTACGAGCAGTACTTC. It is translated as CASSPYPAAHYPYEQYF. Combining the CDR3 with reference TRBV7-6 and TRBJ2-7 gives the whole variable domain GAGVSQSPRYKVTKRGQDVALRCDPISGHVSLYWYRQALGQGPEFLTYFNYEAQQDKSGLPNDRFSAERPEGSISTLTIQRTEQRDSAMYRCASSPYPAAHYPYEQYFGPGTRLTVT.

The rearrangement links TRBV27 to TRBJ1-5, with 7 bases aligning to TRBD1. The V gene's germline CDR1 is MNHEY and CDR2 SMNVEV (reference sequence). Germline trimming cut 2 bases from V and 7 bases from J; bases unmatched to any gene: 2. The CDR3 is made up of 13 amino acids. CDR3 DNA sequence: TGTGCCAGCAGTTTAGGGACAGAACAGCCCCAGCATTTT. Translating it yields CASSLGTEQPQHF.

This clone was counted between two and nine times. V gene TRBV5-1 combines with J gene TRBJ1-2; 8 bases fit TRBD1. Germline values: CDR1 SGHRS, CDR2 YFSETQ. CDR3 length: 14 amino acids. V trimming: 2 bases; J trimming: 8 bases; junction bases outside the gene matches: 8. The CDR3 DNA reads TGCGCCAGCAGCTTATCCCTCACAGGGGGAGGCTACACCTTC. Its translation is CASSLSLTGGGYTF.

The chain links TRBV6-2 or TRBV6-3 to TRBJ1-2; 10 nucleotides align to TRBD1. The V gene's germline CDR1 is MNHEY and CDR2 SVGEGT. The CDR3 covers 19 residues. V trimming: 5 bases; J trimming: 2 bases; junction bases outside the gene matches: 17. CDR3 residues: CASSPPNVSGQGRNYGYTF. The CDR3 region has the DNA TGTGCCAGCAGTCCACCAAACGTATCGGGACAGGGGAGGAACTATGGCTACACCTTC.